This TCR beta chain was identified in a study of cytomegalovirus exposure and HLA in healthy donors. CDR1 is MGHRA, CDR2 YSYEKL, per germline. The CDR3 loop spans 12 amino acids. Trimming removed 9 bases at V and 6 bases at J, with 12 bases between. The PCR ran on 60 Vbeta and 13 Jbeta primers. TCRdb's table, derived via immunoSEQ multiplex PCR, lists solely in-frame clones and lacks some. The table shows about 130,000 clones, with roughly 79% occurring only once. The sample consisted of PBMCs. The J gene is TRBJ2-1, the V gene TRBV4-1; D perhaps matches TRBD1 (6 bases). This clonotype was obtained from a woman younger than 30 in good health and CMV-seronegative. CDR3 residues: CASTQGTNEQFF. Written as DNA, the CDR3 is TGCGCCAGTACCCAGGGGACCAATGAGCAGTTCTTC.